The present entry profiles one T cell receptor (beta chain) with its context. What it binds is not known. The same CDR3 is also encoded by other DNA sequences in this sample. The data were taken from a study of Ad26.COV2.S vaccination and SARS-CoV-2 variants. Study-level background: The vaccine Ad26.COV2.S was put into the muscle once, or twice with 56 days between. General study points: It was reported that spike-specific CD8+ and CD4+ T cell responses were substantially broad after vaccination.

Sample treatment: some 20 received Ad26.COV2.S at low or high dose, single or two shots; 5 received placebo; per-sample allocation not given. Collection of the samples took place on day 63 after the first injection of vaccine or placebo. It was an adult aged 18-55 years in Boston who was the donor. Clones were read by immunoSEQ multiplex PCR, and TCRdb kept only the in-frame ones, dropping some. The sample comprises hundreds of thousands of clones, approximately 85% of which are singletons, and less than 4% rests with the top ten. The CDR3 extends over 14 amino acids. V was trimmed by 0 bases and J by 0 bases, leaving 4 bases between them. From germline, CDR1 is SGDLS and CDR2 YYNGEE.

This clonotype was obtained from a person aged 18 to 59 who received the Ad26.COV2.S COVID-19 vaccine or a placebo. This material consisted of peripheral blood, taken in a trial of Ad26.COV2.S vaccine versus placebo. The chain employs TRBV9 and TRBJ2-1, with D hard to call. The CDR3 loop is CASSVGSSYNEQFF. CDR3 bases: TGTGCCAGCAGCGTAGGGTCCTCCTACAATGAGCAGTTCTTC.